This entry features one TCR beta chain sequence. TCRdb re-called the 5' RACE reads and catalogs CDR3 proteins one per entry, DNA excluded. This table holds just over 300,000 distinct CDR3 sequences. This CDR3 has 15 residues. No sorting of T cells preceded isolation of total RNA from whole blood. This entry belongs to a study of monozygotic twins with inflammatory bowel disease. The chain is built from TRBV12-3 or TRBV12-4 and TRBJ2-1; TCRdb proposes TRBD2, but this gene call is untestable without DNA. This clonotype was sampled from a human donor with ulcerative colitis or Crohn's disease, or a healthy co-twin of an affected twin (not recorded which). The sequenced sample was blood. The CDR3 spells CASSFRLAGAGEQFF.